A selection of T cell receptor beta chains follows, all from one sample in a study of beta chain features in type 1 diabetes. Data came from immunoSEQ multiplex PCR; TCRdb stores just in-frame clones and leaves some out. This sample has 250,000 to 350,000 clones, with 14% found just once. Source material: central memory CD4+ T cells from blood. These receptors originate from a man aged 25 to 40 in good health. CDR3s include the opening cysteine and the closing phenylalanine or tryptophan. D genes are given only for firm matches. Only part of the rows carry a size: once, few, many, or a class if the clone is expanded.

cdr3_nt: TGTGCCTGGAGTCCGAATCAGCCCCAGCATTTT
cdr3_aa: CAWSPNQPQHF
j_call: TRBJ1-5
v_call: TRBV30
d_call: -
clone_size: -

cdr3_nt: TGTGCCAGCAGCCTCAGGGAGGGAGAGACCCAGTACTTC
cdr3_aa: CASSLREGETQYF
j_call: TRBJ2-5
v_call: TRBV7-2
d_call: TRBD2
clone_size: -

cdr3_nt: TGTGCCAGCACCGACCTGGATACGCAGTATTTT
cdr3_aa: CASTDLDTQYF
j_call: TRBJ2-3
v_call: TRBV6-5
d_call: -
clone_size: -

cdr3_nt: TGTGCCTGGAGTTCAACAGGGGCCACTGAAGCTTTCTTT
cdr3_aa: CAWSSTGATEAFF
j_call: TRBJ1-1
v_call: TRBV30
d_call: TRBD1
clone_size: -

cdr3_nt: TGTGCCAGCAGCTTCGGCTTTAGAAGCAGGGCAGGGAATCAGCCCCAGCATTTT
cdr3_aa: CASSFGFRSRAGNQPQHF
j_call: TRBJ1-5
v_call: TRBV7-2
d_call: -
clone_size: few

cdr3_nt: TGTGCCAGCAGCTTGCAGGGGGAATCGTCTGGGGCCAACGTCCTGACTTTC
cdr3_aa: CASSLQGESSGANVLTF
j_call: TRBJ2-6
v_call: TRBV7-9
d_call: TRBD1
clone_size: -

cdr3_nt: TGCGCCAGCAGCCAAAGTACAGGGACGGAAACTGAAGCTTTCTTT
cdr3_aa: CASSQSTGTETEAFF
j_call: TRBJ1-1
v_call: TRBV4-1
d_call: -
clone_size: few

cdr3_nt: TGTGCCAGCAGCCAGGGGCACCTCCAGCCCCAGCATTTT
cdr3_aa: CASSQGHLQPQHF
j_call: TRBJ1-5
v_call: TRBV7-2
d_call: -
clone_size: many

cdr3_nt: TGCGCCAGCAGCATAGGACAGACCTCCGGCTATGGCTACACCTTC
cdr3_aa: CASSIGQTSGYGYTF
j_call: TRBJ1-2
v_call: TRBV5-1
d_call: -
clone_size: few

cdr3_nt: TGTGCCAGCAGCTTAAGCCCCAGGGCGGGCACTGAAGCTTTCTTT
cdr3_aa: CASSLSPRAGTEAFF
j_call: TRBJ1-1
v_call: TRBV11-1
d_call: -
clone_size: few

cdr3_nt: TGTGCCAGCAGCAAGACTAGCGGGGGGCCAGGGGCCAACGTCCTGACTTTC
cdr3_aa: CASSKTSGGPGANVLTF
j_call: TRBJ2-6
v_call: TRBV9
d_call: TRBD2
clone_size: -

cdr3_nt: TGTGCCAGCAGCCTTAGCGGGGGGGCCGGGGAGACCCAGTACTTC
cdr3_aa: CASSLSGGAGETQYF
j_call: TRBJ2-5
v_call: TRBV7-2
d_call: TRBD2
clone_size: few

cdr3_nt: TGCGCCAGCAGCTCCGTACAGGGGGTTGGCGGGGAGCTGTTTTTT
cdr3_aa: CASSSVQGVGGELFF
j_call: TRBJ2-2
v_call: TRBV5-1
d_call: TRBD1
clone_size: few

cdr3_nt: TGCAGCGTTGCCGGTGAGGAGACCCAGTACTTC
cdr3_aa: CSVAGEETQYF
j_call: TRBJ2-5
v_call: TRBV29-1
d_call: -
clone_size: few

cdr3_nt: TGTGCCAGCAGCTTAACAGTGGACAGGACTAACTATGGCTACACCTTC
cdr3_aa: CASSLTVDRTNYGYTF
j_call: TRBJ1-2
v_call: TRBV7-2
d_call: TRBD1
clone_size: -

cdr3_nt: TGTGCCAGCAACTCCCCACTGGAGTGGGATACGCAGTATTTT
cdr3_aa: CASNSPLEWDTQYF
j_call: TRBJ2-3
v_call: TRBV7-2
d_call: -
clone_size: few

cdr3_nt: TGTGCCAGCAGCTTGGGAGGGACTGGGGCCAACGTCCTGACTTTC
cdr3_aa: CASSLGGTGANVLTF
j_call: TRBJ2-6
v_call: TRBV5-6
d_call: -
clone_size: few

cdr3_nt: TGTGCCAGCAGCCTCAGACAGATGAACACTGAAGCTTTCTTT
cdr3_aa: CASSLRQMNTEAFF
j_call: TRBJ1-1
v_call: TRBV28
d_call: -
clone_size: many

cdr3_nt: TGTGCCAGCAGCTTAGCGTCCGGGAGGGCCCACAATGAGCAGTTCTTC
cdr3_aa: CASSLASGRAHNEQFF
j_call: TRBJ2-1
v_call: TRBV11-1
d_call: TRBD2
clone_size: few

cdr3_nt: TGTGCCAGCAGCTTACTGTCAGGGTCAGGCGAGCAGTACTTC
cdr3_aa: CASSLLSGSGEQYF
j_call: TRBJ2-7
v_call: TRBV7-8
d_call: -
clone_size: -

cdr3_nt: TGTGCCAGCAGCGCCGGGACAGGCCTATCCAATGAGCAGTTCTTC
cdr3_aa: CASSAGTGLSNEQFF
j_call: TRBJ2-1
v_call: TRBV5-6
d_call: TRBD1
clone_size: -

cdr3_nt: TGTGCCAGCAGCGACCGGACAGGGCTATCTAATTCACCCCTCCACTTT
cdr3_aa: CASSDRTGLSNSPLHF
j_call: TRBJ1-6
v_call: TRBV7-2
d_call: TRBD1
clone_size: few

cdr3_nt: TGTGCCATCAGAGATGGACGAACGGGCAATGAGCAGTTCTTC
cdr3_aa: CAIRDGRTGNEQFF
j_call: TRBJ2-1
v_call: TRBV10-3
d_call: -
clone_size: few